The T cell receptor beta chain under discussion was sequenced for a study of glioma-infiltrating T cells. Losses at the gene ends were 1 base for V and 4 bases for J; bases not matched to a gene: 4. The germline gives CDR1 SGHTA, CDR2 FQGNSA. CDR3 length equals 15 residues. Points from the study as a whole: Very few CDR3 sequences were shared between tissue and blood. Non-neoplastic patients had below-expected tissue-blood divergence, while all gliomas exceeded expectation.

This clonotype was counted many times. Its antigen is as yet unknown. The iRepertoire nested amplicon-rescue multiplex PCR amplified TCR alpha and beta CDR3s from RNA. For one-step reverse transcription and amplification, roughly 95-450 ng of tissue mRNA or PBMC total RNA was used. Each CDR3 protein gets one entry after TCRdb re-called the multiplex PCR reads with MiXCR. The sample records some 120,000 distinct CDR3 sequences, approximately 23% being singletons. Input material: glioma tissue, nonneoplastic brain tissue, or PBMCs (not recorded which). The sequence was collected from a human donor with low-grade glioma or glioblastoma, undergoing nonglioma brain surgery, or in good health (not recorded which). The chain links TRBV7-2 to TRBJ2-3; 8 bases line up with TRBD2. CDR3 protein: CASSLVGGRPDTQYF. The CDR3 bases are TGTGCCAGCAGCTTAGTTGGCGGGAGGCCAGATACGCAGTATTTT.